In its sample, the clone carrying this T cell receptor (beta chain) was seen a few times. The antigen is undetermined. Survey-level TCR-beta sequencing used DNA from CEF-cultured naive and memory CD4+ T cells. Clones were read by immunoSEQ multiplex PCR, and TCRdb kept only the in-frame ones, dropping some. The sample records about 31,000 clones, 65% to 80% being singletons. These data come from a study of CD4 T cells in relation to SARS-CoV-2 and coronaviruses. The wider study: The HLA restriction of the shared crossreactive spike epitopes was mapped.

For roughly ten days, roughly 100,000 sorted CD4+ cells grew with T cell-depleted PBMCs and CEF. Study-wide results and limits: In roughly 65% of donors, memory CD4+ clonotypes crossrecognized SARS-CoV-2 and at least one common cold coronavirus spike.

The germline gives CDR1 SNHLY, CDR2 FYNNEI. This CDR3 region has 10 residues. Deletions cut 6 bases from V and 6 bases from J, with 5 bases between. The sample taken for sequencing was memory CD4+ T cells from PBMCs, cultured in vitro. V gene TRBV2 combines with J gene TRBJ1-2; D is ambiguous. This receptor was obtained from an adult with COVID-19. CDR3 amino acids: CASRINGYTF. For the CDR3, the DNA is TGTGCCAGCAGGATCAATGGCTACACCTTC.